This entry lists 26 T cell receptor beta chains sequenced from one sample in a study of T cell responses to AZD1222 COVID-19 vaccine. TCRdb's table, derived via immunoSEQ multiplex PCR, lists solely in-frame clones and lacks some. The sample comprises roughly 95,000 clones, more than 85% of which are singletons, and about 3.4% rests with the top ten. Sequenced material: peripheral blood, taken 28 days after the second AZD1222 dose. The receptor source for this set is an adult who received the AZD1222 COVID-19 vaccine.

This clone was detected once. This chain connects TRBV19 to TRBJ1-2; TRBD1 is a possible D gene (5 bases). The CDR3 is made up of 13 amino acids. V lost 6 bases to trimming and J lost 4 bases, with 12 bases between them. Germline assignment: CDR1 LNHDA and CDR2 SQIVND (reference sequence). The CDR3 DNA is TGTGCCAGTAGCTCGGGGGGAGGCTATGGCTACACCTTC. This codes for CASSSGGGYGYTF.

This chain uses TRBV7-9 with TRBJ2-2; a possible D gene is TRBD2 (6 bases). The V end was cut by 4 bases, the J end by 6 bases, with 6 bases between. The CDR3 is made up of 12 amino acids. Germline CDR1 and CDR2: SEHNR and FQNEAQ (reference sequence). CDR3 nucleotide sequence: TGTGCCAGCAGCTCGGGGGCCGGGGAGCTGTTTTTT. This gives the protein CASSSGAGELFF.

This chain joins TRBV6-5 and TRBJ1-1, with 8 positions matching TRBD1. The junction had 7 bases not matched to a gene; V was cut back by 2 bases and J by 14 bases. This CDR3 has 12 residues. Germline V CDR1 and CDR2: MNHEY, SVGAGI. DNA of the CDR3: TGTGCCAGCAGTTACGGGACAGGCGGACTCTTCTTT. This gives the protein CASSYGTGGLFF.

This chain uses TRBV18 with TRBJ1-4; 11 positions agree with TRBD1. Trimming removed 5 bases from V and 8 bases from J; junction bases left unmatched: 4. CDR1 is KGHSH and CDR2 is LQKENI in the germline V gene. The length of the CDR3 is 14 residues. The CDR3 reads CASSGQGAEEKLFF. DNA for the CDR3: TGTGCCAGCTCAGGACAGGGGGCAGAAGAAAAACTGTTTTTT.

The chain carries TRBV28 and TRBJ1-2; tentatively, D is TRBD1 (5 bases). The length of the CDR3 is 14 residues. Trimming left V 11 bases short and J 1 base short, with 17 bases between. Looked up from germline, CDR1 is MDHEN and CDR2 is SYDVKM. DNA for the CDR3: TGTGCCGGAGCCCCGACAGAGTTTAACTATGGCTACACCTTC. Protein sequence: CAGAPTEFNYGYTF.

In its sample, this clone was seen once. This chain links TRBV28 with TRBJ1-2; possibly TRBD1 for D (5 bases). The CDR3 is made up of 17 amino acids. V shed 4 bases and J shed 0 bases, with 18 bases lying between them. Germline CDR1 reads MDHEN; CDR2 reads SYDVKM. This CDR3 is CASSSSTRGGANYGYTF. As DNA, the CDR3 is TGTGCCAGCAGTTCCTCGACCCGGGGAGGGGCTAACTATGGCTACACCTTC.

This chain uses TRBV2 with TRBJ1-2, with D perhaps TRBD1 (5 bases). CDR1 is SNHLY and CDR2 is FYNNEI in the germline V gene. The V end was cut by 3 bases, the J end by 5 bases, with 19 bases between. This CDR3 spans 16 amino acids. CDR3 in amino acids: CASSDVAMGGRYGYTF. In DNA, the CDR3 is TGTGCCAGCAGTGATGTCGCGATGGGGGGACGATATGGCTACACCTTC.

The rearrangement links TRBV18 to TRBJ2-7; 9 nucleotides align to TRBD1. CDR1 and CDR2 from the germline V gene are KGHSH and LQKENI. Germline trimming cut 2 bases from V and 12 bases from J; bases unmatched to any gene: 11. This CDR3 comprises 14 residues. The CDR3 region has the DNA TGTGCCAGCTCACCAGGGAGGGACAGGGATAGTCGGTACTTC. Translating it yields CASSPGRDRDSRYF.

The chain recombines TRBV19 with TRBJ2-7; D might be TRBD1 (5 bases). Germline V gene sequence: CDR1 LNHDA, CDR2 SQIVND (reference sequence). V lost 3 bases to trimming and J lost 2 bases, with 14 bases between them. The CDR3 sequence is 15 residues long. The DNA for the CDR3 is TGTGCCAGTAGTATCCGAGCAGGGCCACCCTACGAGCAGTACTTC. This translates into CASSIRAGPPYEQYF.

The J gene is TRBJ2-5, the V gene TRBV3-1 (or the pseudogene TRBV3-2); 7 bases line up with TRBD1. Losses at the gene ends were 4 bases for V and 0 bases for J; bases not matched to a gene: 8. The CDR3 is made up of 16 amino acids. Germline V gene lookup returns CDR1 LGHDT and CDR2 YNNKEL (reference sequence). The CDR3, as DNA: TGTGCCAGCAGCCCTAGATCTGGGACAGACCAAGAGACCCAGTACTTC. It yields the protein CASSPRSGTDQETQYF.

The genes are TRBV27 and TRBJ1-1; 8 bases are shared with TRBD1. Per the germline V gene, CDR1 is MNHEY and CDR2 is SMNVEV (reference sequence). This CDR3 spans 13 amino acids. Trimming cost V 6 bases and J 10 bases; bases outside gene matches: 10. CDR3 nucleotides: TGTGCCAGCAGAGAACAGGGGGGCAGGAGAGCTTTCTTT. It specifies CASREQGGRRAFF.

The gene calls are TRBV5-4 and TRBJ2-1, with TRBD2 matching 7 bases. The CDR3 has 16 amino acids. Losses at the gene ends were 0 bases for V and 2 bases for J; bases not matched to a gene: 5. Looked up from germline, CDR1 is SGHNT and CDR2 is YYREEE (reference sequence). As DNA, the CDR3 is TGTGCCAGCAGCTTGGTAACTAGCGTTGCCTACAATGAGCAGTTCTTC. Encoded protein: CASSLVTSVAYNEQFF.

The CDR3 loop reads CASSLSGARGTDTQYF. For the CDR3, the DNA is TGCGCCAGCAGCTTAAGCGGGGCGAGGGGAACAGATACGCAGTATTTT. The chain has TRBV5-1 and TRBJ2-3, with TRBD2 identical over 7 bases. Looked up from germline, CDR1 is SGHRS and CDR2 is YFSETQ. This CDR3 is built from 16 residues. J was trimmed by 3 bases and V by 2 bases; bases with no gene match: 9.

The rearrangement uses TRBV24-1 and TRBJ2-1; D not certain. Germline lookup yields CDR1 KGHDR and CDR2 SFDVKD. V was cut by 0 bases and J by 8 bases, with 4 bases left in between. The CDR3 runs 12 residues. CDR3 nucleotide sequence: TGTGCCACCAGTGATTTGAAGGATGAGCAGTTCTTC. Translated: CATSDLKDEQFF.

CDR3 sequence: CASSLAGGFSYNEQFF. The CDR3 DNA is TGTGCCAGCAGCTTAGCGGGGGGCTTCTCATACAATGAGCAGTTCTTC. The rearrangement uses TRBV11-2 and TRBJ2-1; possibly TRBD2 for D (7 bases). V gave up 1 base and J gave up 4 bases, with 14 bases separating them. This CDR3 comprises 16 residues. CDR1 and CDR2 from the germline V gene are SGHAT and FQNNGV. Supplemented by reference TRBV11-2 and TRBJ2-1, the full variable domain reads EAGVAQSPRYKIIEKRQSVAFWCNPISGHATLYWYQQILGQGPKLLIQFQNNGVVDDSQLPKDRFSAERLKGVDSTLKIQPAKLEDSAVYLCASSLAGGFSYNEQFFGPGTRLTVL.

The J gene is TRBJ2-1, the V gene TRBV7-2, with 8 nucleotides matching TRBD1. This CDR3 spans 15 amino acids. Unmatched junction bases numbered 4, after V lost 0 bases and J lost 6 bases. CDR1 is SGHTA, CDR2 FQGNSA, per germline. CDR3 loop: CASSLATGVRNEQFF. CDR3 coding DNA: TGTGCCAGCAGCTTAGCGACAGGGGTTCGCAATGAGCAGTTCTTC.

The gene calls are TRBV5-8 and TRBJ2-3; D is undetermined. CDR3 size: 11 residues. Germline CDR1 is SGHTS and CDR2 is YDEGEE. Deletions cut 3 bases from V and 5 bases from J, with 4 bases between. CDR3 in DNA: TGTGCCAGCAGCTGGGGAGATACGCAGTATTTT. Translation gives CASSWGDTQYF.

The chain couples TRBV7-9 to TRBJ1-1; the D is unclear. Per germline, CDR1 SEHNR and CDR2 FQNEAQ (reference sequence). The CDR3 contains 13 residues. Trimming shortened V by 0 bases and J by 0 bases, and 2 bases separated the two germline ends. CDR3 bases: TGTGCCAGCAGCTTAGCCATGAACACTGAAGCTTTCTTT. Residues: CASSLAMNTEAFF.

This chain connects TRBV10-1 to TRBJ2-1, with D possibly matching TRBD2 (5 bases). There are 13 residues in the CDR3. Deletions cut 6 bases from V and 7 bases from J, with 13 bases between. Germline V gives CDR1 WNHNN, CDR2 SYGVQD (reference sequence). The CDR3 protein is CASSQTRFNEQFF. DNA of the CDR3: TGCGCCAGCAGCCAAACTAGGTTTAATGAGCAGTTCTTC.

This clone was counted a few times. The chain combines TRBV19 with TRBJ1-4; TRBD1 might be the D (5 bases). The V end lost 6 bases, the J end lost 6 bases, and 11 bases lay between the germline ends. The CDR3 sequence is 13 residues long. CDR1 and CDR2 (germline): LNHDA, SQIVND (reference sequence). CDR3: CASRGLGDEKLFF. The CDR3 nucleotides are TGTGCCAGTAGGGGGCTGGGGGATGAAAAACTGTTTTTT.

This sequence joins TRBV24-1 and TRBJ1-2, with D possibly being TRBD1 (5 bases). The germline V gene has CDR1 KGHDR and CDR2 SFDVKD. Trimming removed 6 bases at V and 0 bases at J, with 7 bases between. The CDR3 extends over 13 amino acids. In nucleotides, the CDR3 is TGTGCCACCAGTCGAGGGGCTAACTATGGCTACACCTTC. As protein: CATSRGANYGYTF.

Points on this clone: Other DNA sequences in this sample translate to the same CDR3. V usage is TRBV28 and J usage is TRBJ2-7; D ambiguous. The CDR3 runs 12 residues. Germline CDR1 reads MDHEN; CDR2 reads SYDVKM. V gave up 2 bases and J gave up 4 bases, with 6 bases separating them. The chain's CDR3 is CASSLRPYEQYF. Here the CDR3 DNA reads TGTGCCAGCAGTTTAAGACCATACGAGCAGTACTTC.

This rearrangement joins TRBV2 to TRBJ1-6, with a possible D match to TRBD1 (5 bases). The V gene lost 2 bases and the J gene lost 4 bases, with 12 bases spanning the gap. The CDR3 is made up of 16 amino acids. The germline V gene encodes CDR1 SNHLY and CDR2 FYNNEI. The chain's CDR3 is CASSERLDIYNSPLHF. The CDR3 region has the DNA TGTGCCAGCAGTGAAAGGCTGGACATATATAATTCACCCCTCCACTTT.

The V and J genes are TRBV3-1 (or the pseudogene TRBV3-2) and TRBJ1-1, with D possibly matching TRBD1 (6 bases). CDR1 is LGHDT, CDR2 YNNKEL, per germline (reference sequence). The V gene lost 3 bases and the J gene lost 3 bases, with 14 bases spanning the gap. CDR3 length equals 15 residues. The CDR3, as DNA: TGTGCCAGCAGCCATCGGGGGGCTAGGTACACTGAAGCTTTCTTT. Its translation: CASSHRGARYTEAFF.

J is TRBJ2-7 and V is TRBV6-2 or TRBV6-3; the D gene could be TRBD1 or TRBD2 (5 bases each). Germline V CDR1 and CDR2: MNHEY, SVGEGT. V dropped 0 bases and J dropped 0 bases, with 15 bases sitting between them. CDR3 length: 17 amino acids. The CDR3 nucleotides are TGTGCCAGCAGTTACTCAGTAAATGGGACGGTCTCCTACGAGCAGTACTTC. Encoded protein: CASSYSVNGTVSYEQYF.

The chain combines TRBV6-5 with TRBJ1-5, with 10 positions matching TRBD1. Unmatched junction bases numbered 8, after V lost 6 bases and J lost 6 bases. CDR1 is MNHEY and CDR2 is SVGAGI in the germline V gene. The CDR3 spans 15 residues. The CDR3 DNA follows: TGTGCCAGCAGAAATGGACAGGGGGGTCTTCAGCCCCAGCATTTT. This encodes CASRNGQGGLQPQHF.